This TCR beta chain was identified during a study of T cell responses to AZD1222 COVID-19 vaccine. This table comes from immunoSEQ multiplex PCR, and its TCRdb copy is limited to in-frame clones, with some not included. The sample includes some 130,000 clones, 90% to 95% of them seen just once. CDR3 size: 14 residues. V was shortened by 1 base and J by 2 bases, with 9 bases between the two germline ends. CDR1 is SGDLS and CDR2 is YYNGEE in the germline V gene. The receptor was derived from an adult in good health. The V gene is TRBV9, the J gene TRBJ2-5; maybe TRBD1 (5 bases). The material was peripheral blood, obtained on day 0 of AZD1222 vaccination. DNA of the CDR3: TGTGCCAGCAGCGTAACAGGATTGCAAGAGACCCAGTACTTC. It yields the protein CASSVTGLQETQYF.